The rows below give T cell receptor beta chains drawn from one sample of a study of regulatory T cells in long-lasting Graves disease. TCRdb used MiXCR to reprocess the multiplex PCR reads, holding one entry per CDR3 protein. The top ten clones hold 13% of a sample with a few hundred thousand distinct CDR3 sequences, around a fifth of them seen once. The sequenced sample was peripheral blood mononuclear cells (PBMCs), obtained when the disease was refractory, from a patient treated with antithyroid drugs. The receptors stem from a female donor with Graves disease. The CDR3 runs from the conserved cysteine through the conserved F or W. Each record gives: D gene, clone size, V gene, J gene, CDR3 protein, CDR3 DNA. The D gene is left open where the match is weak. Expanded clones are given a class, and other clones once, few, many or no size at all.

d_call: -; clone_size: few; v_call: TRBV5-1; j_call: TRBJ1-1; cdr3_aa: CASSLDRVTRNTEAFF; cdr3_nt: TGCGCCAGCAGCTTGGACAGGGTCACAAGGAACACTGAAGCTTTCTTT
d_call: -; clone_size: many; v_call: TRBV29-1; j_call: TRBJ1-1; cdr3_aa: CSVERREPEAFF; cdr3_nt: TGCAGCGTTGAGCGCAGGGAACCTGAAGCTTTCTTT
d_call: TRBD1; clone_size: -; v_call: TRBV28; j_call: TRBJ1-2; cdr3_aa: CASSTGTGVAHGYTF; cdr3_nt: TGTGCCAGCAGCACCGGGACAGGGGTTGCTCATGGCTACACCTTC
d_call: TRBD1; clone_size: -; v_call: TRBV30; j_call: TRBJ1-2; cdr3_aa: CAWSATGVGNGYTF; cdr3_nt: TGTGCCTGGAGTGCTACAGGGGTTGGGAATGGCTACACCTTC
d_call: TRBD1; clone_size: many; v_call: TRBV28; j_call: TRBJ2-7; cdr3_aa: CAGSTGFHEQYF; cdr3_nt: TGTGCCGGATCGACAGGGTTCCACGAGCAGTACTTC
d_call: TRBD1; clone_size: many; v_call: TRBV2; j_call: TRBJ2-5; cdr3_aa: CASRPRDRALETQYF; cdr3_nt: TGTGCCAGCAGACCCCGGGACAGGGCTTTGGAGACCCAGTACTTC
d_call: -; clone_size: many; v_call: TRBV28; j_call: TRBJ1-5; cdr3_aa: CASSPPRVGQPQHF; cdr3_nt: TGTGCCAGCAGCCCCCCGCGGGTTGGACAGCCCCAGCATTTT
d_call: -; clone_size: -; v_call: TRBV7-2; j_call: TRBJ1-3; cdr3_aa: CASSLRAGNTIYF; cdr3_nt: TGTGCCAGCAGCTTGAGGGCTGGAAACACCATATATTTT
d_call: TRBD1; clone_size: -; v_call: TRBV3-1; j_call: TRBJ2-7; cdr3_aa: CASSQVGTASYEQYF; cdr3_nt: TGTGCCAGCAGCCAGGTCGGGACAGCCTCCTACGAGCAGTACTTC
d_call: -; clone_size: few; v_call: TRBV6-5; j_call: TRBJ1-6; cdr3_aa: CASSYADSLRSPLHF; cdr3_nt: TGTGCCAGCAGTTACGCGGACAGTCTACGGTCACCCCTCCACTTT
d_call: -; clone_size: -; v_call: TRBV30; j_call: TRBJ2-7; cdr3_aa: CAWSRGGYEQYF; cdr3_nt: TGTGCCTGGAGTCGCGGTGGCTACGAGCAGTACTTC
d_call: -; clone_size: many; v_call: TRBV12-3/TRBV12-4; j_call: TRBJ1-4; cdr3_aa: CASSLIPGNEKLFF; cdr3_nt: TGTGCCAGCAGTTTAATACCGGGCAATGAAAAACTGTTTTTT
d_call: -; clone_size: few; v_call: TRBV18; j_call: TRBJ2-2; cdr3_aa: CASSPQRNTGELFF; cdr3_nt: TGTGCCAGCTCACCGCAGCGGAACACCGGGGAGCTGTTTTTT
d_call: -; clone_size: many; v_call: TRBV28; j_call: TRBJ1-5; cdr3_aa: CANSLVQLSNQPQHF; cdr3_nt: TGTGCCAACAGTTTGGTTCAGCTTAGCAATCAGCCCCAGCATTTT
d_call: -; clone_size: many; v_call: TRBV20-1; j_call: TRBJ1-4; cdr3_aa: CSASQGAEKLFF; cdr3_nt: TGCAGTGCTAGTCAGGGTGCTGAAAAACTGTTTTTT
d_call: -; clone_size: -; v_call: TRBV30; j_call: TRBJ1-1; cdr3_aa: CAWSLGQPNTEAFF; cdr3_nt: TGTGCCTGGAGTTTAGGACAGCCGAACACTGAAGCTTTCTTT
d_call: TRBD1; clone_size: -; v_call: TRBV15; j_call: TRBJ2-7; cdr3_aa: CATSIGQGGYEQYF; cdr3_nt: TGTGCCACCAGCATCGGACAGGGGGGCTACGAGCAGTACTTC
d_call: TRBD1; clone_size: many; v_call: TRBV2; j_call: TRBJ2-7; cdr3_aa: CASTQGAGEQYF; cdr3_nt: TGTGCCAGCACGCAGGGGGCGGGTGAGCAGTACTTC
d_call: TRBD1; clone_size: once; v_call: TRBV4-3; j_call: TRBJ1-4; cdr3_aa: CASSSGKGTGSEKLFF; cdr3_nt: TGCGCCAGCAGCTCAGGGAAGGGGACAGGGAGTGAAAAACTGTTTTTT
d_call: TRBD2; clone_size: many; v_call: TRBV20-1; j_call: TRBJ2-5; cdr3_aa: CSAPLSGLAEETQYF; cdr3_nt: TGCAGTGCTCCATTATCAGGGCTAGCGGAAGAGACCCAGTACTTC
d_call: TRBD2; clone_size: -; v_call: TRBV2; j_call: TRBJ2-1; cdr3_aa: CAIGTSGGGEQFF; cdr3_nt: TGTGCCATCGGGACTAGCGGGGGTGGTGAGCAGTTCTTC
d_call: TRBD2; clone_size: -; v_call: TRBV20-1; j_call: TRBJ2-3; cdr3_aa: CSASRLAVIGTDTQYF; cdr3_nt: TGCAGTGCTTCAAGACTAGCGGTCATTGGCACAGATACGCAGTATTTT
d_call: -; clone_size: few; v_call: TRBV20-1; j_call: TRBJ1-4; cdr3_aa: CSARDYPGTNEKLFF; cdr3_nt: TGCAGTGCTAGAGATTACCCGGGTACTAATGAAAAACTGTTTTTT
d_call: TRBD2; clone_size: few; v_call: TRBV20-1; j_call: TRBJ2-5; cdr3_aa: CSAQDYSAGGETQYF; cdr3_nt: TGCAGTGCGCAGGACTATTCGGCGGGAGGAGAGACCCAGTACTTC
d_call: -; clone_size: few; v_call: TRBV30; j_call: TRBJ2-4; cdr3_aa: CAWTGSGNIQYF; cdr3_nt: TGTGCCTGGACAGGGAGTGGAAACATTCAGTACTTC
d_call: -; clone_size: few; v_call: TRBV12-3/TRBV12-4; j_call: TRBJ1-5; cdr3_aa: CASSFRASNQPQHF; cdr3_nt: TGTGCCAGCAGTTTCCGGGCCAGCAATCAGCCCCAGCATTTT
d_call: -; clone_size: few; v_call: TRBV3-1; j_call: TRBJ2-7; cdr3_aa: CASGKGPTTGEQYF; cdr3_nt: TGTGCCAGCGGGAAGGGACCGACGACCGGCGAGCAGTACTTC